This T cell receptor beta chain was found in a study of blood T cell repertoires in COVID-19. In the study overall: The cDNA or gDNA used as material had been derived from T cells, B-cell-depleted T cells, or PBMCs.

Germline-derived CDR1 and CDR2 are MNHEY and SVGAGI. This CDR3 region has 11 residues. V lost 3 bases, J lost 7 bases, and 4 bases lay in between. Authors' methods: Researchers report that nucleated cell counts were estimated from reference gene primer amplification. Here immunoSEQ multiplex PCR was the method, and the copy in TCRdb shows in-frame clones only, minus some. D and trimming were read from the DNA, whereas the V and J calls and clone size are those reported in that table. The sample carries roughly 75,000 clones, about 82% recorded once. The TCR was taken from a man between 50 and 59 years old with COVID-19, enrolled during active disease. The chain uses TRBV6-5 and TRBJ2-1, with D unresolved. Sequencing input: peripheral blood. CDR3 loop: CASSYLNEQFF. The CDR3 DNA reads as TGTGCCAGCAGTTATTTAAATGAGCAGTTCTTC.